This TCR beta chain was documented in a study of blood T cells in healthy people across ages. Whole-study findings and limits: Roughly linearly, TCR beta diversity per million T cells fell as age increased.

Trimming left V 0 bases short and J 6 bases short, with 10 bases between. CDR1 and CDR2 (germline): DFQATT, SNEGSKA (reference sequence). The CDR3 runs to 13 residues. This clonotype was picked up many times. Its antigen is unidentified. Donors were systemically healthy Caucasian individuals from Russia aged about 6 to 100 years. Peripheral blood samples of 9 to 10 milliliters were drawn from each donor. It was with a sample-barcoded 5' primer and a J-beta primer mix that a second PCR of roughly 7 to 12 cycles was run. Each sample yielded at least 3 million CDR3-containing paired-end reads. Each CDR3 protein gets one entry after TCRdb re-called the 5' RACE reads with MiXCR. The sample carries around 800,000 distinct CDR3 sequences, 35% to 60% recorded once.

The sequence derives from an elderly man in good health. Sequencing was performed on blood. The chain has TRBV20-1 and TRBJ2-3; the D is unclear. Here the CDR3 DNA reads TGCAGTGCTAGAGATCTGGGGTTGGATACGCAGTATTTT. It codes for CSARDLGLDTQYF.